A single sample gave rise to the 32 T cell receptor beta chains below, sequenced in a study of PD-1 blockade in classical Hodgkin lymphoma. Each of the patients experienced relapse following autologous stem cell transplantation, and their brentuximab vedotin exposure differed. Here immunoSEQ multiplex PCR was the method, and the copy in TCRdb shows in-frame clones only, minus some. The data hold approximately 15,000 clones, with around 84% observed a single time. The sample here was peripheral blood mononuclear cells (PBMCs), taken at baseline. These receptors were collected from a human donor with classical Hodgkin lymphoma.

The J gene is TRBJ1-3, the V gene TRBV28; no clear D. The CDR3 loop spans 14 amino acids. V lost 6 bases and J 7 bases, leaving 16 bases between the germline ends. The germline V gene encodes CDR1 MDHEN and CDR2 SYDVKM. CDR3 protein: CASSLTGPLNTIYF. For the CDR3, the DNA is TGTGCCAGCAGCCTTACCGGGCCCCTTAACACCATATATTTT.

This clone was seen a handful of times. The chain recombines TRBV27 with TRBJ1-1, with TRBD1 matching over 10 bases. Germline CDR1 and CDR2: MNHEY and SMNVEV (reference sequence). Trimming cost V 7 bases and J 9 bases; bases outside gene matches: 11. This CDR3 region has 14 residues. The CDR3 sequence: CASIPDRDRGKAFF. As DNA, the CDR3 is TGTGCCAGCATACCGGACCGGGACAGGGGTAAAGCTTTCTTT.

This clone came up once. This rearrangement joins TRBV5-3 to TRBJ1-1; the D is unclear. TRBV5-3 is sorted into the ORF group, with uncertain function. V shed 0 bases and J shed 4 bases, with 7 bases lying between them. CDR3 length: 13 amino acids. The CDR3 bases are TGTGCCAGAAGCTTGGAGAGGTTCACTGAAGCTTTCTTT. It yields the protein CARSLERFTEAFF.

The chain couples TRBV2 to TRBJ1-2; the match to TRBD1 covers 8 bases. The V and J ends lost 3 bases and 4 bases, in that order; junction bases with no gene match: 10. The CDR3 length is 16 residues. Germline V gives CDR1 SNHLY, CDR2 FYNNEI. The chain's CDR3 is CASSDPRGLGSYGYTF. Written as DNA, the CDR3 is TGTGCCAGCAGTGACCCCAGGGGGCTTGGTTCCTATGGCTACACCTTC.

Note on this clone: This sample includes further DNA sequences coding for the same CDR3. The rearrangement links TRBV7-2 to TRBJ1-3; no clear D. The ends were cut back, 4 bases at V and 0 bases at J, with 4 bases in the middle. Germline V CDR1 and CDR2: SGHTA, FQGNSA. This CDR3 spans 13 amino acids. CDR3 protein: CASSSYSGNTIYF. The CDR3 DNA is TGTGCCAGCAGCTCTTACTCTGGAAACACCATATATTTT. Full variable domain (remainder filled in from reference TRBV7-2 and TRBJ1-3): GAGVSQSPSNKVTEKGKDVELRCDPISGHTALYWYRQSLGQGLEFLIYFQGNSAPDKSGLPSDRFSAERTGGSVSTLTIQRTQQEDSAVYLCASSSYSGNTIYFGEGSWLTVV.

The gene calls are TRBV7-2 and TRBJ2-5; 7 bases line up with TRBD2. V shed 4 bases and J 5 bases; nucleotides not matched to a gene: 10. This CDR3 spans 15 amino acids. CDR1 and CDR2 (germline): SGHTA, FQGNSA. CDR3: CASSWGGWGEETQYF. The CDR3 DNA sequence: TGTGCCAGCAGCTGGGGGGGATGGGGAGAGGAGACCCAGTACTTC.

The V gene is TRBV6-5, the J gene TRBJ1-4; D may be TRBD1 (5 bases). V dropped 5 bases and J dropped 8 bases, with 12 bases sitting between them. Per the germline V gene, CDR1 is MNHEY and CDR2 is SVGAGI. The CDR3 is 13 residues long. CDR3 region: CASSIRVREKLFF. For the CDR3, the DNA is TGTGCCAGCAGTATCAGGGTTCGGGAAAAACTGTTTTTT.

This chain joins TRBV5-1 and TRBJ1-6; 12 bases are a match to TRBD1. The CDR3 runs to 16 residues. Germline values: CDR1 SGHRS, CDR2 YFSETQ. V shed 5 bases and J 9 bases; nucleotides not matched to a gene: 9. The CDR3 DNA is TGCGCCAGCAGTAAGGGGACAGGGGGCGGAATTTCACCCCTCCACTTT. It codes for CASSKGTGGGISPLHF.

CDR3 residues: CASMGRFPGELFF. The CDR3 nucleotides read TGTGCCAGCATGGGACGCTTTCCCGGGGAGCTGTTTTTT. V is TRBV2 and J is TRBJ2-2; D possibly matches TRBD1 or TRBD2 (5 bases each). V was shortened by 7 bases and J by 6 bases, with 12 bases between the two germline ends. The CDR3 has 13 amino acids. CDR1 is SNHLY, CDR2 FYNNEI, per germline. Complete variable domain (other parts from reference TRBV2 and TRBJ2-2): EPEVTQTPSHQVTQMGQEVILRCVPISNHLYFYWYRQILGQKVEFLVSFYNNEISEKSEIFDDQFSVERPDGSNFTLKIRSTKLEDSAMYFCASMGRFPGELFFGEGSRLTVL.

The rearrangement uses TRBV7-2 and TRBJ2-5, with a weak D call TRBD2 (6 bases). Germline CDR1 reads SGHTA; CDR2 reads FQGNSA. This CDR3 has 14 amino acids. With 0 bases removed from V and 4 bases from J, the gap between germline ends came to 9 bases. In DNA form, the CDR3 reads TGTGCCAGCAGCTTAGCGGGGCGGGGAGAGACCCAGTACTTC. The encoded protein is CASSLAGRGETQYF.

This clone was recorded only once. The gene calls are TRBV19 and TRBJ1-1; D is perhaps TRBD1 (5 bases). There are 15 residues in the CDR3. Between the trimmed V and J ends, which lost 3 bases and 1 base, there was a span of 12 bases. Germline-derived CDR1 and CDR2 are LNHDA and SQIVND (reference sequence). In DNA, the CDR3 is TGTGCCAGTAGTATTAAAATTGGGGGGAACACTGAAGCTTTCTTT. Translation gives CASSIKIGGNTEAFF.

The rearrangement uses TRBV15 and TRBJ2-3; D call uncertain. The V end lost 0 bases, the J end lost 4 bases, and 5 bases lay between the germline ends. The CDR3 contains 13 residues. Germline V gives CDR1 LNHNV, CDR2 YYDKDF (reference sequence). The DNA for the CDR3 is TGTGCCACCAGCAGAGATCAGGCAGATACGCAGTATTTT. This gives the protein CATSRDQADTQYF.

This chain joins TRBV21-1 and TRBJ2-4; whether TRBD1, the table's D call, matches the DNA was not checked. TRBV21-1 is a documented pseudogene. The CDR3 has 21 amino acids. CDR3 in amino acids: CASSPLARRTGSLNGKNIQYF. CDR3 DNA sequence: TGTGCCAGCAGCCCCCTTGCTCGTAGGACAGGGAGTTTGAATGGCAAAAACATTCAGTACTTC.

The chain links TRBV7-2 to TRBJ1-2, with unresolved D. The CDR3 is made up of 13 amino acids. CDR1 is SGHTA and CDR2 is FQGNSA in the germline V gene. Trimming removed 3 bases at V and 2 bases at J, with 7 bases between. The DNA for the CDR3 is TGTGCCAGCAGCTTTGTCAGGAACTATGGCTACACCTTC. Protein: CASSFVRNYGYTF. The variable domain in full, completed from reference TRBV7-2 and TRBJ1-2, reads GAGVSQSPSNKVTEKGKDVELRCDPISGHTALYWYRQSLGQGLEFLIYFQGNSAPDKSGLPSDRFSAERTGGSVSTLTIQRTQQEDSAVYLCASSFVRNYGYTFGSGTRLTVV.

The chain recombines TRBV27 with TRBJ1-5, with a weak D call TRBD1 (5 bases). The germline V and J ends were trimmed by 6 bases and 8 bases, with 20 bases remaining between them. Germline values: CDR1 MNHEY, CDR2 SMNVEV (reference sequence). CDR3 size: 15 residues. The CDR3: CASSAGPGGGKPQHF. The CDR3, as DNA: TGTGCCAGCAGCGCGGGACCGGGAGGAGGGAAGCCCCAGCATTTT.

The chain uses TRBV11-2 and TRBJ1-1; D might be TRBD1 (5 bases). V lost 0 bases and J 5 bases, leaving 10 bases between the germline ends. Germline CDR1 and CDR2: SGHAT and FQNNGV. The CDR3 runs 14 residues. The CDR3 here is CASSLDRVGTEAFF. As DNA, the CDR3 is TGTGCCAGCAGCTTAGACAGGGTGGGGACTGAAGCTTTCTTT.

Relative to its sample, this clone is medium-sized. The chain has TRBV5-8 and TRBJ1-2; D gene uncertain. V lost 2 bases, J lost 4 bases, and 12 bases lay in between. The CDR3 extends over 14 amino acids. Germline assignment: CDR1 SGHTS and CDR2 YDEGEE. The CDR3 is CASSFLTALYGYTF. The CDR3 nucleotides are TGTGCCAGCAGCTTTTTGACGGCCCTCTATGGCTACACCTTC. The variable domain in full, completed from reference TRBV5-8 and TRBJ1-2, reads EAGVTQSPTHLIKTRGQQATLRCSPISGHTSVYWYQQALGLGLQFLLWYDEGEERNRGNFPPRFSGRQFPNYSSELNVNALELEDSALYLCASSFLTALYGYTFGSGTRLTVV.

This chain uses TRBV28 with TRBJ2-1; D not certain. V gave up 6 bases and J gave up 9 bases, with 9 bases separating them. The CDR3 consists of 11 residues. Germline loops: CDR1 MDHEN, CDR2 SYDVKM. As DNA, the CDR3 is TGTGCCAGCAGCCGAAACACTGAGCAGTTCTTC. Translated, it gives CASSRNTEQFF.

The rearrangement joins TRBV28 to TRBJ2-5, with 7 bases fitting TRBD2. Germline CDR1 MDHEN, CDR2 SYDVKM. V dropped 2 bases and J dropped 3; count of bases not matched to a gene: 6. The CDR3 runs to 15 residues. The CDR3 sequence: CASSLIGGGKETQYF. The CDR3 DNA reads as TGTGCCAGCAGTTTAATCGGCGGGGGAAAAGAGACCCAGTACTTC.

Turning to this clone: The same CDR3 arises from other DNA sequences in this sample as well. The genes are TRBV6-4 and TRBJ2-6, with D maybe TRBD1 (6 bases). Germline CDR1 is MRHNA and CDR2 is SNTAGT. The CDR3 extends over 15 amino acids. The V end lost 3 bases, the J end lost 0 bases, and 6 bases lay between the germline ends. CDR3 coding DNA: TGTGCCAGCAGTGAGGACAGCTCTGGGGCCAACGTCCTGACTTTC. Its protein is CASSEDSSGANVLTF.

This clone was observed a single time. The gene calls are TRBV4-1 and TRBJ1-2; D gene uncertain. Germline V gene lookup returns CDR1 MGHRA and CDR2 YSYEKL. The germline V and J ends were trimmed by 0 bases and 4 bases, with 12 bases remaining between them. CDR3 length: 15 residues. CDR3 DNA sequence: TGCGCCAGCAGCCAAGAACTTTCGGGAGGCTATGGCTACACCTTC. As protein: CASSQELSGGYGYTF.

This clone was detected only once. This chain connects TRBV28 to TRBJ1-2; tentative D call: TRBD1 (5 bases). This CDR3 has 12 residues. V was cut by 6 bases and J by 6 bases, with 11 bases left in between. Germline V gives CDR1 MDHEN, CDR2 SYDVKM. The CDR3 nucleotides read TGTGCCAGCAGCCCTAGCAGGGATGGCTACACCTTC. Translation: CASSPSRDGYTF.

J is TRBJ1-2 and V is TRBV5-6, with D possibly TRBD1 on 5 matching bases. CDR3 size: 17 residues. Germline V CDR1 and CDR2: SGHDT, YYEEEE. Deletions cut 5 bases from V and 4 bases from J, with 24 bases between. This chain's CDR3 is CASRWGNGVGPVYGYTF. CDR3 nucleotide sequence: TGTGCCAGCAGATGGGGAAATGGTGTGGGGCCCGTCTATGGCTACACCTTC.

CDR3 coding DNA: TGTGCCAGCAGTGTTCCTAATTCACCCCTCCACTTT. This codes for CASSVPNSPLHF. The chain has TRBV25-1 and TRBJ1-6, with D unresolved. The V gene lost 4 bases and the J gene lost 6 bases, with 4 bases spanning the gap. The germline gives CDR1 MGHDK, CDR2 SYGVNS. CDR3 size: 12 residues.

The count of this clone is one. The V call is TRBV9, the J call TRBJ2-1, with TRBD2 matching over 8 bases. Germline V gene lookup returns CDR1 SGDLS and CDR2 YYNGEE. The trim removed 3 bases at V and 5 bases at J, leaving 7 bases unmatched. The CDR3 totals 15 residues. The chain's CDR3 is CASSATSGGDNEQFF. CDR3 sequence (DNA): TGTGCCAGCAGCGCTACTAGCGGAGGGGACAATGAGCAGTTCTTC.

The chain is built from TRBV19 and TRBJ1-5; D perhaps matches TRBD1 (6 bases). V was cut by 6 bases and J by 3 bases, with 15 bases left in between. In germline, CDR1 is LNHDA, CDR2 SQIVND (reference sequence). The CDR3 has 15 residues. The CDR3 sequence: CASRWRAGVNQPQHF. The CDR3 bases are TGTGCCAGTAGGTGGCGTGCAGGGGTCAATCAGCCCCAGCATTTT.

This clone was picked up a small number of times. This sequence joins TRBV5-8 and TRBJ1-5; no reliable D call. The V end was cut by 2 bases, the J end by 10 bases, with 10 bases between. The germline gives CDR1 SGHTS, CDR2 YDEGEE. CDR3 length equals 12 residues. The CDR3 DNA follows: TGTGCCAGCAGCTTATCCCTTCAACCCCAGCATTTT. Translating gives CASSLSLQPQHF.

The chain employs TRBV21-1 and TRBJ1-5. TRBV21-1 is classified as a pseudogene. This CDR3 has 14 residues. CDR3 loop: CASSNYASNQPQHF. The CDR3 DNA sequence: TGTGCCAGCAGCAACTACGCGAGTAATCAGCCCCAGCATTTT.

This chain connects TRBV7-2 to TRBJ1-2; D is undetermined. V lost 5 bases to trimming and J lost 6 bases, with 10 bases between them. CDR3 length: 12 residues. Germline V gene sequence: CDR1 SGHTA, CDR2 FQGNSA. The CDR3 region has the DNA TGTGCCAGCAGCCTTACGATGGATGGCTACACCTTC. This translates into CASSLTMDGYTF.

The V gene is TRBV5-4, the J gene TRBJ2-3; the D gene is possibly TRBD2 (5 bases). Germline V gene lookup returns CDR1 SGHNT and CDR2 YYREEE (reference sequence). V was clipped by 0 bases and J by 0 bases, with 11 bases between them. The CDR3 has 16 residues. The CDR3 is CASSLAILASTDTQYF. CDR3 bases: TGTGCCAGCAGCTTGGCAATCTTAGCGAGCACAGATACGCAGTATTTT. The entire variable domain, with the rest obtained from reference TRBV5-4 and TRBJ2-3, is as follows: ETGVTQSPTHLIKTRGQQVTLRCSSQSGHNTVSWYQQALGQGPQFIFQYYREEENGRGNFPPRFSGLQFPNYSSELNVNALELDDSALYLCASSLAILASTDTQYFGPGTRLTVL.

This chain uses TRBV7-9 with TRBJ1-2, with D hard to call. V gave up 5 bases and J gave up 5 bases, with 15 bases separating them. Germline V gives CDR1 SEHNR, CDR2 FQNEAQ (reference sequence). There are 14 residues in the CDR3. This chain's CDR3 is CASSPEQRHYGYTF. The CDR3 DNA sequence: TGTGCCAGCAGCCCAGAACAACGTCATTATGGCTACACCTTC.

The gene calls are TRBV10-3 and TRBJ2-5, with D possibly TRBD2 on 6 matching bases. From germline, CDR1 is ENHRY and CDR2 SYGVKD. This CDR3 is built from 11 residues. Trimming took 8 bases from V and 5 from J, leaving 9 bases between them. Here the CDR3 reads CAIARGETQYF. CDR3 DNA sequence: TGTGCCATCGCACGGGGGGAGACCCAGTACTTC.